The 15 T cell receptor beta chains reported below all come from one sample, sequenced in a study of cytomegalovirus exposure and HLA in healthy donors. The primer mix had 60 Vbeta and 13 Jbeta primers. Method: immunoSEQ multiplex PCR; TCRdb's copy keeps in-frame clones and lacks some. The sample lists around 230,000 clones; around 78% were seen once. Sequenced sample: PBMCs. These receptors all stem from a boy between 5 and 17 years old in good health and CMV-seronegative.

The rearrangement uses TRBV9 and TRBJ1-3; D remains ambiguous. The length of the CDR3 is 16 residues. Looked up from germline, CDR1 is SGDLS and CDR2 is YYNGEE. V gave up 0 bases and J gave up 2 bases, with 12 bases separating them. The CDR3 is CASSVGPMGPGNTIYF. The CDR3 region has the DNA TGTGCCAGCAGCGTAGGTCCCATGGGCCCTGGAAACACCATATATTTT.

CDR3 DNA: TGTGCCAGCAGCTTACTGGCTTCCTACGAGCAGTACTTC. Translated: CASSLLASYEQYF. This chain joins TRBV7-9 and TRBJ2-7; D unclear. This CDR3 contains 13 residues. Germline V lookup: CDR1 SEHNR, CDR2 FQNEAQ (reference sequence). Trimming cost V 2 bases and J 1 base, with 6 bases left between them.

This clone came up once. The genes are TRBV23-1 and TRBJ1-3; the D gene is possibly TRBD1 (5 bases). TRBV23-1 qualifies as an ORF whose function is uncertain. This CDR3 spans 17 amino acids. V shed 1 base and J shed 0 bases, with 13 bases lying between them. For the CDR3, the DNA is TGCGCCAGCAGTCAATTTGGGGGGGGACTCTCTGGAAACACCATATATTTT. Translation gives CASSQFGGGLSGNTIYF.

The rearrangement joins TRBV4-2 to TRBJ2-7; D possibly corresponds to TRBD2 (5 bases). This CDR3 region has 14 residues. V was pared by 3 bases and J by 2 bases, with 11 bases between. CDR1 is LGHNA, CDR2 YNFKEQ, per germline. CDR3 amino acids: CASSQLGLAYEQYF. The CDR3 DNA reads TGTGCCAGCAGCCAGCTAGGACTGGCCTACGAGCAGTACTTC.

The CDR3 reads CASSRDRGLTIYF. DNA of the CDR3: TGTGCCAGCAGCCGGGACAGGGGGCTCACCATATATTTT. The chain has TRBV5-8 and TRBJ1-3; 12 nucleotides agree with TRBD1. J lost 9 bases, V lost 4 bases, and 2 bases had no gene match. Germline lookup yields CDR1 SGHTS and CDR2 YDEGEE. There are 13 residues in the CDR3. The full variable domain, with the rest looked up from reference TRBV5-8 and TRBJ1-3, is EAGVTQSPTHLIKTRGQQATLRCSPISGHTSVYWYQQALGLGLQFLLWYDEGEERNRGNFPPRFSGRQFPNYSSELNVNALELEDSALYLCASSRDRGLTIYFGEGSWLTVV.

The chain joins TRBV27 to TRBJ2-1; the D is unclear. The CDR3 sequence is 16 residues long. The germline V gene encodes CDR1 MNHEY and CDR2 SMNVEV (reference sequence). Trimming shortened V by 6 bases and J by 0 bases, and 15 bases separated the two germline ends. The CDR3 DNA sequence: TGTGCCAGCAGCCTGACTCTTAGTAGCTCCTACAATGAGCAGTTCTTC. Translated: CASSLTLSSSYNEQFF.

The rearrangement links TRBV5-4 to TRBJ2-5; 10 bases are a match to TRBD2. J was trimmed by 1 base and V by 3 bases; bases with no gene match: 0. Germline V gene data show CDR1 as SGHNT and CDR2 as YYREEE (reference sequence). CDR3 size: 14 residues. This chain's CDR3 is CASSWTSGQETQYF. The CDR3 bases are TGTGCCAGCAGCTGGACTAGCGGCCAAGAGACCCAGTACTTC.

This clone was recorded a few times. The chain couples TRBV6-5 to TRBJ2-1; TRBD2 matches 8 bases. V trimming: 6 bases; J trimming: 4 bases; junction bases outside the gene matches: 8. The CDR3 runs to 15 residues. Germline V gene data show CDR1 as MNHEY and CDR2 as SVGAGI. The CDR3 DNA reads TGTGCCAGCAGCGGGAGGGTTGGGGCGTACAATGAGCAGTTCTTC. Translating it yields CASSGRVGAYNEQFF.

The chain uses TRBV11-3 and TRBJ1-2; 8 nucleotides agree with TRBD1. The CDR3 is 14 residues long. Germline CDR1 is SGHNT and CDR2 is YENEEA. V trimming: 0 bases; J trimming: 8 bases; junction bases outside the gene matches: 5. Here the CDR3 reads CASSLESAGGGYTF. The DNA for the CDR3 is TGTGCCAGCAGCTTAGAATCAGCAGGGGGCGGCTACACCTTC. The full variable domain, its missing parts supplied by reference TRBV11-3 and TRBJ1-2, is EAGVVQSPRYKIIEKKQPVAFWCNPISGHNTLYWYLQNLGQGPELLIRYENEEAVDDSQLPKDRFSAERLKGVDSTLKIQPAELGDSAVYLCASSLESAGGGYTFGSGTRLTVV.

V is TRBV5-6 and J is TRBJ2-7, with TRBD2 matching 8 bases. Germline CDR1 is SGHDT and CDR2 is YYEEEE. This CDR3 spans 14 amino acids. V dropped 1 base and J dropped 2; count of bases not matched to a gene: 2. Written as DNA, the CDR3 is TGTGCCAGCAGCTTGTCCGGGGGGGCCTACGAGCAGTACTTC. Protein product: CASSLSGGAYEQYF.

The rearrangement joins TRBV30 to TRBJ1-1; no reliable D call. Germline V gives CDR1 GTSNPN, CDR2 SVGIG (reference sequence). Trimming removed 4 bases at V and 6 bases at J, with 18 bases between. The CDR3 runs 14 residues. The CDR3 sequence is CAWMSGYQHAEAFF. The CDR3, as DNA: TGTGCCTGGATGTCGGGGTATCAACACGCTGAAGCTTTCTTT.

This chain joins TRBV5-4 and TRBJ1-3, with unresolved D. V was shortened by 4 bases and J by 0 bases, with 8 bases between the two germline ends. The CDR3 consists of 14 residues. CDR1 is SGHNT and CDR2 is YYREEE in the germline V gene (reference sequence). The CDR3 spells CASSTDSSGNTIYF. DNA for the CDR3: TGTGCCAGCAGCACCGATAGCTCTGGAAACACCATATATTTT.

The chain links TRBV6-1 to TRBJ1-1; 9 positions match TRBD1. The CDR3 has 15 amino acids. The V and J ends lost 6 bases and 3 bases, in that order; junction bases with no gene match: 8. Per the germline V gene, CDR1 is MNHNS and CDR2 is SASEGT. CDR3 in DNA: TGTGCCAGCAGGATGATACAGGGGGCGTACACTGAAGCTTTCTTT. This sequence encodes CASRMIQGAYTEAFF.

The rearrangement joins TRBV2 to TRBJ1-6, with D tentatively TRBD1 (6 bases). There are 14 residues in the CDR3. V was clipped by 4 bases and J by 5 bases, with 9 bases between them. In germline, CDR1 is SNHLY, CDR2 FYNNEI. Here the CDR3 DNA reads TGTGCCAGCAGTGTCAGGGGTGATAATTCACCCCTCCACTTT. Translating it yields CASSVRGDNSPLHF.

V usage is TRBV30 and J usage is TRBJ2-5, with 11 positions matching TRBD1. The CDR3 is 15 amino acids. Germline assignment: CDR1 GTSNPN and CDR2 SVGIG (reference sequence). Unmatched junction bases numbered 10, after V lost 5 bases and J lost 5 bases. The CDR3 coding sequence is TGTGCCTGGGACCGCGGGACAGGGGGTGCCGAGACCCAGTACTTC. This codes for CAWDRGTGGAETQYF.